These T cell receptor beta chains were read from a single sample in a study of CD8 T cells in Susac syndrome. TCRdb passed the immunoSEQ multiplex PCR reads through MiXCR, listing each CDR3 protein once. The sample lists about 83,000 distinct CDR3 sequences; about 95% were seen once. The sequenced sample was CD8+ T cells from PBMCs. The receptors shown here come from a human donor with Susac syndrome. CDR3s include the opening cysteine and the closing phenylalanine or tryptophan. D genes are given only for firm matches. Only part of the rows carry a size: once, few, many, or a class if the clone is expanded.

TRBJ2-5 | TRBV9 | - | TRBD1 | CASSVEADRYQETQYF | TGTGCCAGCAGCGTAGAAGCGGACAGGTACCAAGAGACCCAGTACTTC
TRBJ2-1 | TRBV11-1 | - | - | CASSLGPGMEQFF | TGTGCCAGCAGCTTAGGTCCGGGGATGGAGCAGTTCTTC
TRBJ2-6 | TRBV3-1 | - | - | CASSPGHFSGANVLTF | TGTGCCAGCAGCCCGGGACACTTCTCTGGGGCCAACGTCCTGACTTTC
TRBJ2-5 | TRBV11-3 | - | - | CASSDGGRETQYF | TGTGCCAGCAGCGATGGGGGTCGGGAGACCCAGTACTTC
TRBJ2-5 | TRBV7-9 | - | - | CASSATGAADETQYF | TGTGCCAGCAGCGCGACCGGGGCTGCCGATGAGACCCAGTACTTC
TRBJ1-2 | TRBV9 | - | TRBD1 | CASSGQGINYGYTF | TGTGCCAGCTCGGGACAGGGCATTAACTATGGCTACACCTTC
TRBJ2-2 | TRBV14 | - | TRBD1 | CASSHTGAGELFF | TGTGCCAGCAGCCACACAGGGGCCGGGGAGCTGTTTTTT
TRBJ2-6 | TRBV7-8 | - | TRBD2 | CASDPRWLAGVGANVLTF | TGTGCCAGCGACCCCCGTTGGCTAGCGGGAGTTGGGGCCAACGTCCTGACTTTC
TRBJ1-1 | TRBV29-1 | - | TRBD1 | CSVAGTGEGNTEAFF | TGCAGCGTCGCCGGGACAGGGGAGGGGAACACTGAAGCTTTCTTT
TRBJ1-5 | TRBV6-2/TRBV6-3 | - | - | CASSYSRTAAQHF | TGTGCCAGCAGTTACTCAAGGACAGCGGCCCAGCATTTT
TRBJ1-2 | TRBV20-1 | - | TRBD1 | CSALRQGGGYTF | TGCAGTGCTCTCCGACAGGGCGGTGGCTACACCTTC
TRBJ2-5 | TRBV20-1 | - | TRBD2 | CSARDPVPSGALETQYF | TGCAGTGCTAGAGACCCTGTGCCTAGCGGAGCATTGGAGACCCAGTACTTC
TRBJ2-3 | TRBV20-1 | - | - | CSASRQENPTDTQYF | TGCAGTGCTAGCCGACAGGAGAACCCTACAGATACGCAGTATTTT
TRBJ1-2 | TRBV6-1 | - | TRBD1 | CASSRGQGDVLYGYTF | TGTGCCAGCAGTCGCGGACAGGGGGATGTATTGTATGGCTACACCTTC
TRBJ2-7 | TRBV4-3 | - | TRBD2 | CASSQVFSGGPYEQYF | TGCGCCAGCAGCCAAGTATTCTCGGGAGGGCCCTACGAGCAGTACTTC
TRBJ2-3 | TRBV5-1 | - | TRBD2 | CASSLAGLEADTQYF | TGCGCCAGCAGCTTGGCTGGACTAGAGGCAGATACGCAGTATTTT
TRBJ2-7 | TRBV7-8 | - | TRBD2 | CASSLGGGRGHEQYF | TGTGCCAGCAGCTTAGGGGGGGGTAGGGGCCACGAGCAGTACTTC
TRBJ2-1 | TRBV27 | - | - | CASTSRSSYNEQFF | TGTGCCAGCACCTCTAGAAGCTCCTACAATGAGCAGTTCTTC
TRBJ2-1 | TRBV18 | - | TRBD2 | CASSPPPAGGSYNEQFF | TGTGCCAGCTCTCCGCCTCCAGCGGGAGGGTCCTACAATGAGCAGTTCTTC
TRBJ1-1 | TRBV24-1 | once | - | CATSDSPSTEAFF | TGTGCCACCAGTGATTCCCCAAGTACCGAAGCTTTCTTT
TRBJ1-1 | TRBV29-1 | - | - | CSVDSVRGPEAFF | TGCAGCGTTGATTCAGTCCGGGGGCCTGAAGCTTTCTTT
TRBJ1-1 | TRBV30 | - | - | CAWDEGGTEAFF | TGTGCCTGGGACGAGGGAGGCACTGAAGCTTTCTTT
TRBJ2-7 | TRBV9 | - | - | CASSLGGGGYEQYF | TGTGCCAGCAGCCTGGGGGGCGGTGGCTACGAGCAGTACTTC
TRBJ2-6 | TRBV9 | - | - | CASSEQGTGANVLTF | TGTGCCAGCAGCGAACAGGGTACTGGGGCCAACGTCCTGACTTTC
TRBJ2-1 | TRBV29-1 | - | TRBD2 | CSVDGDYADVYEQFF | TGCAGCGTTGATGGGGACTATGCTGATGTCTATGAGCAGTTCTTC
TRBJ2-5 | TRBV4-3 | - | - | CATRLPGGKTQYF | TGCGCCACCAGACTACCCGGCGGGAAGACCCAGTACTTC
TRBJ1-1 | TRBV2 | - | TRBD1 | CASSGRRGALNTEAFF | TGTGCCAGCAGTGGGCGCAGGGGGGCATTGAACACTGAAGCTTTCTTT
TRBJ1-1 | TRBV7-9 | once | - | CASSLDSGAEAFF | TGTGCCAGCAGCTTGGATTCGGGGGCTGAAGCTTTCTTT
TRBJ2-5 | TRBV7-9 | - | - | CASSLAMAVETQYF | TGTGCCAGCAGCTTAGCGATGGCAGTGGAGACCCAGTACTTC
TRBJ2-7 | TRBV15 | - | - | CATGAERIEQYF | TGTGCCACCGGGGCAGAGAGGATCGAGCAGTACTTC
TRBJ2-5 | TRBV20-1 | - | - | CSARDGVAETQYF | TGCAGTGCTAGAGATGGGGTGGCGGAGACCCAGTACTTC
TRBJ2-1 | TRBV5-4 | - | TRBD2 | CASSILAGAGNEQFF | TGTGCCAGCAGCATACTAGCGGGGGCCGGGAATGAGCAGTTCTTC
TRBJ2-7 | TRBV20-1 | - | - | CSARARPWDEQYF | TGCAGTGCTAGAGCCAGGCCGTGGGACGAGCAGTACTTC
TRBJ2-1 | TRBV7-2 | - | TRBD2 | CASSLSPGTSGSSYNEQFF | TGTGCCAGCAGCTTATCACCTGGGACTAGCGGTAGCTCCTACAATGAGCAGTTCTTC
TRBJ2-4 | TRBV11-1 | - | - | CASSSAVDRHAELAKNIQYF | TGTGCCAGCAGCTCGGCCGTGGACCGCCATGCCGAGTTAGCCAAAAACATTCAGTACTTC
TRBJ2-3 | TRBV14 | - | - | CASSQEGFSSTDTQYF | TGTGCCAGCAGCCAAGAAGGATTTTCAAGCACAGATACGCAGTATTTT
TRBJ2-1 | TRBV7-8 | - | - | CASSGALDRRDHSYNEQFF | TGTGCCAGCAGCGGGGCCCTGGATCGACGGGACCACTCCTACAATGAGCAGTTCTTC
TRBJ1-5 | TRBV28 | - | - | CASSFGSPNQPQHF | TGTGCCAGCAGTTTCGGGAGCCCGAATCAGCCCCAGCATTTT
TRBJ2-1 | TRBV18 | - | - | CASSPVVYSDNEQFF | TGTGCCAGCTCACCAGTTGTCTACTCCGACAATGAGCAGTTCTTC